This entry lists 15 T cell receptor beta chains sequenced from one sample in a study of blood T cell repertoires in COVID-19. Using immunoSEQ multiplex PCR, the repertoire was profiled, and TCRdb retains in-frame clones only, with some absent. The sample carries approximately 75,000 clones, about four fifths recorded once. Source material: peripheral blood. The origin of the receptors is a woman aged 80 or older with acute or convalescent COVID-19.

The chain uses TRBV3-1 (or the pseudogene TRBV3-2) and TRBJ2-4, with D uncertain. Trimming stripped 4 bases from V and 6 bases from J, with 13 bases between. The CDR3 length is 14 residues. Germline V gene data show CDR1 as LGHDT and CDR2 as YNNKEL (reference sequence). The CDR3 bases are TGTGCCAGCAGCCCCAGTAGGAGTGGAAACATTCAGTACTTC. Encoded protein: CASSPSRSGNIQYF.

This sequence joins TRBV11-2 and TRBJ1-4, with a weak D call TRBD1 (5 bases). Trimming cost V 3 bases and J 7 bases, with 15 bases left between them. Germline CDR1 SGHAT, CDR2 FQNNGV. The CDR3 runs 15 residues. CDR3 in DNA: TGTGCCAGCAGCTTGAATGTTGGGGGAGGTGAAAAACTGTTTTTT. Amino acid sequence: CASSLNVGGGEKLFF.

CDR3 in amino acids: CASTYSGGAYEQYF. In nucleotides, the CDR3 is TGTGCCAGCACTTATAGCGGGGGGGCCTACGAGCAGTACTTC. The rearrangement joins TRBV27 to TRBJ2-7; TRBD2 matches 11 bases. With 7 bases clipped from V and 2 bases from J, the junction kept 4 bases outside the gene matches. The CDR3 loop spans 14 amino acids. Germline V CDR1 and CDR2: MNHEY, SMNVEV (reference sequence).

The chain couples TRBV10-1 to TRBJ2-3; D remains ambiguous. The CDR3 length is 14 residues. Trimming left V 0 bases short and J 7 bases short, with 11 bases between. CDR1 and CDR2 from the germline V gene are WNHNN and SYGVQD (reference sequence). The DNA of the CDR3 is TGCGCCAGCAGTGAGTCGCAGAGCGTGAATACGCAGTATTTT. Residues: CASSESQSVNTQYF.

This clone was counted between two and nine times. The J gene is TRBJ2-5, the V gene TRBV20-1, with 9 bases lining up with TRBD2. The CDR3 runs 14 residues. V trimming: 3 bases; J trimming: 2 bases; junction bases outside the gene matches: 4. CDR1 DFQATT and CDR2 SNEGSKA come from the germline V gene (reference sequence). CDR3 residues: CSASDSGGQETQYF. The CDR3 DNA follows: TGCAGTGCTAGTGATAGCGGGGGACAAGAGACCCAGTACTTC.

The J gene is TRBJ2-1, the V gene TRBV5-8; the match to TRBD2 covers 10 bases. This CDR3 has 15 amino acids. The V gene's germline CDR1 is SGHTS and CDR2 YDEGEE. J was trimmed by 5 bases and V by 4 bases; bases with no gene match: 6. Here the CDR3 reads CASSPGTSVNNEQFF. The DNA of the CDR3 is TGTGCCAGCAGCCCCGGGACTAGCGTTAACAATGAGCAGTTCTTC.

This chain connects TRBV9 to TRBJ1-1; 8 bases fit TRBD1. The V segment lost 3 bases and the J segment 1 base; nucleotides outside the gene matches: 5. CDR1 and CDR2 from the germline V gene are SGDLS and YYNGEE. This CDR3 comprises 15 residues. CDR3 coding DNA: TGTGCCAGCAGCGCTTCCGGGACAGGGAACACTGAAGCTTTCTTT. This codes for CASSASGTGNTEAFF.

This rearrangement joins TRBV12-5 to TRBJ2-1; 7 nucleotides agree with TRBD2. The CDR3 sequence is 20 residues long. The J segment lost 1 base and the V segment lost 4 bases, leaving 19 bases of the junction unmatched. Germline lookup yields CDR1 LGHNT and CDR2 FRNRAP. CDR3 in DNA: TGTGCTAGTGGTTCCAGGATGGGGGAGGGGCGCTTGGTTTCCTACAATGAGCAGTTCTTC. It is translated as CASGSRMGEGRLVSYNEQFF.

Turning to this clone: Other DNA variants within this sample encode the same CDR3. The chain's CDR3 is CASSEGRVGNQPQHF. CDR3 sequence (DNA): TGTGCCAGCAGTGAGGGCAGGGTAGGCAATCAGCCCCAGCATTTT. This rearrangement joins TRBV6-1 to TRBJ1-5; D possibly corresponds to TRBD1 (5 bases). The germline CDR1 and CDR2 sequences are MNHNS and SASEGT. V was pared by 3 bases and J by 2 bases, with 11 bases between. There are 15 residues in the CDR3.

The V and J genes are TRBV19 and TRBJ2-7; 8 bases match TRBD1. The CDR3 consists of 14 residues. Germline V CDR1 and CDR2: LNHDA, SQIVND (reference sequence). Trimming cost V 3 bases and J 1 base; bases outside gene matches: 2. CDR3 nucleotides: TGTGCCAGTAGTATCGGACAGGGATCCTACGAGCAGTACTTC. As protein: CASSIGQGSYEQYF.

The V and J genes are TRBV21-1 and TRBJ1-1. TRBV21-1 is shown as a pseudogene. The CDR3 contains 13 residues. The CDR3 region has the DNA TGTGCCAGCAGCACCGGGGTTCGAACTGAAGCTTTCTTT. This gives the protein CASSTGVRTEAFF.

The chain recombines TRBV5-1 with TRBJ1-2; weak D call: TRBD1 (5 bases). CDR1 is SGHRS and CDR2 is YFSETQ in the germline V gene. V was shortened by 4 bases and J by 0 bases, with 7 bases between the two germline ends. The CDR3 extends over 13 amino acids. CDR3 loop: CASSETANYGYTF. The DNA of the CDR3 is TGCGCCAGCAGCGAGACAGCTAACTATGGCTACACCTTC.

The chain combines TRBV10-3 with TRBJ2-3; 11 bases are a match to TRBD2. From germline, CDR1 is ENHRY and CDR2 SYGVKD. This CDR3 contains 16 residues. The ends lost 4 bases at V and 3 bases at J; junction bases unmatched: 6. The CDR3 coding sequence is TGTGCCATCAGTGCATCACTAGCGGGGGTTACAGATACGCAGTATTTT. Translating gives CAISASLAGVTDTQYF.

CDR3: CSASQSKGAKNIQYF. In DNA form, the CDR3 reads TGCAGTGCTAGTCAATCGAAGGGGGCCAAAAACATTCAGTACTTC. The gene calls are TRBV20-1 and TRBJ2-4; D may be TRBD1 (5 bases). CDR3 length: 15 residues. Per germline, CDR1 DFQATT and CDR2 SNEGSKA (reference sequence). Deletions cut 3 bases from V and 1 base from J, with 13 bases between.

This chain uses TRBV20-1 with TRBJ1-3; tentative D call: TRBD1 (5 bases). Trimming stripped 3 bases from V and 0 bases from J, with 18 bases between. CDR3 length equals 17 residues. Germline V gene lookup returns CDR1 DFQATT and CDR2 SNEGSKA (reference sequence). CDR3 region: CSASRQSSSLSGNTIYF. For the CDR3, the DNA is TGCAGTGCTAGTCGACAGAGCAGTTCCCTCTCTGGAAACACCATATATTTT.